The rows below give T cell receptor beta chains drawn from one sample of a study of shared clonotypes between healthy human individuals. Assay used: immunoSEQ multiplex PCR; TCRdb lists only in-frame clones, some missing. Of over a million clones listed, roughly 95% are singletons. The sequenced sample was naive CD4+ T cells sorted from blood. All receptors derive from a man younger than 45 in good health. CDR3s include the opening cysteine and the closing phenylalanine or tryptophan. The D gene is left open where the match is weak. The size of a clone is reported for some rows only, either as once, few or many, or as a class for expanded clones.

>TRBJ1-2|.|TRBD1|TRBV5-4
TGTGCCAGCACCAAGCTTGTCGGGACAGGGAGGGACGGCTACACCTTC
CASTKLVGTGRDGYTF
>TRBJ2-7|.|.|TRBV28
TGTGCCACCAGACTAGACCCTCTTACCTACGAGCAGTACTTC
CATRLDPLTYEQYF
>TRBJ2-5|.|.|TRBV2
TGTGCCAACTCGAGAGGTGGAGAGACCCAGTACTTC
CANSRGGETQYF
>TRBJ2-1|.|.|TRBV7-2
TGTGCCAGCTCTCGGGCGGGCTCAATATACAATGAGCAGTTCTTC
CASSRAGSIYNEQFF
>TRBJ2-7|.|.|TRBV6-5
TGTGCCAGCAGGCCCGTAGGCCACTCCTACGAGCAGTACTTC
CASRPVGHSYEQYF
>TRBJ2-1|.|TRBD2|TRBV5-1
TGCGCCAGCAGCCTAGATCCGGGACTAGCCAGTGAGCAGTTCTTC
CASSLDPGLASEQFF
>TRBJ1-5|.|.|TRBV6-5
TGTGCCAGCAGAGATTCGGGGACACCCGATCAGCCCCAGCATTTT
CASRDSGTPDQPQHF
>TRBJ1-3|.|TRBD1|TRBV28
TGTGCCAGCAGGGGGACAGGGCCAGCTGGAAACACCATATATTTT
CASRGTGPAGNTIYF
>TRBJ1-4|.|.|TRBV4-1
TGCGCCAGCAGCCGACCAGGTGGGAATGAAAAACTGTTTTTT
CASSRPGGNEKLFF
>TRBJ2-4|.|TRBD1|TRBV7-2
TGTGCCAGCAGCTTGAGGCAGGGGGTCCCAGCCAAAAACATTCAGTACTTC
CASSLRQGVPAKNIQYF
>TRBJ2-5|.|.|TRBV4-1
TGCGCCAGCAGCCATCAGAGCCAAGAGACCCAGTACTTC
CASSHQSQETQYF
>TRBJ2-6|.|.|TRBV7-3
TGTGCCAGCAGTTTAGAGGGGGCTGGGGCCAACGTCCTGACTTTC
CASSLEGAGANVLTF
>TRBJ2-1|.|.|TRBV7-9
TGTGCCAGCAGCTTAGCGGAGAGCTCCTACAATGAGCAGTTCTTC
CASSLAESSYNEQFF
>TRBJ1-5|once|TRBD1|TRBV7-9
TGTGCCAGCAGCTTATTCACAGGGGAGGTTAGCAATCAGCCCCAGCATTTT
CASSLFTGEVSNQPQHF
>TRBJ2-7|few|TRBD2|TRBV19
TGTGCCAGTAGTATTACTAGCGGGAGCTACGAGCAGTACTTC
CASSITSGSYEQYF
>TRBJ2-1|.|.|TRBV2
TGTGCCAGCAGCCGGGACGGAGTCTACAATGAGCAGTTCTTC
CASSRDGVYNEQFF
>TRBJ2-1|.|TRBD2|TRBV18
TGTGCCAGCTCGGGGGGGGAATACAATGAGCAGTTCTTC
CASSGGEYNEQFF
>TRBJ2-7|.|TRBD2|TRBV27
TGTGCCAGCATTAAAACCTGGACAGCTCCGGGGACTAGCGGGAGGGCCAATCTCCACGAGCAGTACTTC
CASIKTWTAPGTSGRANLHEQYF
>TRBJ2-1|.|TRBD2|TRBV5-1
TGCGCCAGCATGACTAGCGGGGACAGGAATGAGCAGTTCTTC
CASMTSGDRNEQFF
>TRBJ2-7|.|.|TRBV9
TGTGCCAGCAGCGTAGCAGTAGCGTCCTACGAGCAGTACTTC
CASSVAVASYEQYF
>TRBJ2-1|.|TRBD2|TRBV4-3
TGCGCCAGCAGCCAAGTCCTTAGCGGGAGATTTGAGCAGTTCTTC
CASSQVLSGRFEQFF
>TRBJ1-5|few|.|TRBV7-2
TGTGCCAGCAGCCCAGAGGGCAATCAGCCCCAGCATTTT
CASSPEGNQPQHF
>TRBJ2-2|.|.|TRBV6-5
TGTGCCAGCAGTTCCGGGGGCAGCCCTAACACCGGGGAGCTGTTTTTT
CASSSGGSPNTGELFF
>TRBJ2-2|.|TRBD1|TRBV18
TGTGCCAGCTCCCCGGGACAGGGGCTTGTCACCGGGGAGCTGTTTTTT
CASSPGQGLVTGELFF
>TRBJ1-1|.|.|TRBV2
TGTGCCAGCAGTGGGAGGGAGAAAAACACTGAAGCTTTCTTT
CASSGREKNTEAFF
>TRBJ1-5|.|.|TRBV9
TGTGCCAGCAGCGTAGGTCCTAATCAGCCCCAGCATTTT
CASSVGPNQPQHF
>TRBJ2-7|.|.|TRBV7-2
TGTGCCAGCAGCCGGGGGGCCGGGACAGGATACTACGAGCAGTACTTC
CASSRGAGTGYYEQYF
>TRBJ2-1|.|.|TRBV10-3
TGTGCCATCATTGATAGCGCCACCAATGAGCAGTTCTTC
CAIIDSATNEQFF
>TRBJ2-7|.|.|TRBV30
TGTGCCTGGACCATAGGGGGTTACGAGCAGTACTTC
CAWTIGGYEQYF
>TRBJ1-4|once|TRBD1|TRBV27
TGTGCCAGCAGTTCCCTGAGGGGGCGCGGTGAAAAACTGTTTTTT
CASSSLRGRGEKLFF
>TRBJ2-2|.|TRBD2|TRBV11-1
TGTGCCAGCAGCTTAGTCCGGACTAGCGGACCGAACACCGGGGAGCTGTTTTTT
CASSLVRTSGPNTGELFF
>TRBJ2-7|.|.|TRBV5-1
TGCGCCAGCAGCTTCAGTTCGGGGGAAGGGGAGCAGTACTTC
CASSFSSGEGEQYF
>TRBJ2-7|.|TRBD2|TRBV11-2
TGTGCCAGCAGTTCCTTACTAGCGGGAGATAAGTACGAGCAGTACTTC
CASSSLLAGDKYEQYF
>TRBJ2-7|.|.|TRBV7-2
TGTGCCAGCAGCCGGACTAACTTACTCTCCTACGAGCAGTACTTC
CASSRTNLLSYEQYF
>TRBJ2-3|.|.|TRBV7-2
TGTGCCAGCAGCTTAGACGGTGGGTTAGATACGCAGTATTTT
CASSLDGGLDTQYF
>TRBJ1-2|.|TRBD1|TRBV9
TGTGCCAGCAGCGTAGACCCCGGACAGGGGAACGGCTACACCTTC
CASSVDPGQGNGYTF
>TRBJ1-2|once|.|TRBV11-2
TGTGCCACCAAGTGGGCCGCCGGTTATGGCTACACCTTC
CATKWAAGYGYTF
>TRBJ2-7|once|.|TRBV7-9
TGTGCCAGCACCTTGATGGGTGGGGCCTACGAGCAGTACTTC
CASTLMGGAYEQYF
>TRBJ2-7|.|.|TRBV2
TGTGCCAGCAGTGCAGGGAGAGGGCTATACGAGCAGTACTTC
CASSAGRGLYEQYF
>TRBJ2-3|few|.|TRBV5-1
TGCGCCAGCAGCGCGGACAGCACAGATACGCAGTATTTT
CASSADSTDTQYF
>TRBJ2-7|few|.|TRBV21-1
TGTGCCAGCAGCATACGCTCCTACGAGCAGTACTTC
CASSIRSYEQYF
>TRBJ2-2|.|.|TRBV14
TGTGCCAGCAGAAATTCGGGGACGAACACCGGGGAGCTGTTTTTT
CASRNSGTNTGELFF
>TRBJ2-1|.|.|TRBV15
TGTGCCACCAGCAGTACCTACAATGAGCAGTTCTTC
CATSSTYNEQFF
>TRBJ2-5|.|.|TRBV5-1
TGCGCCAGCAGCCCGAATGCGCAGGGGCAAGAGACCCAGTACTTC
CASSPNAQGQETQYF
>TRBJ2-1|.|TRBD1|TRBV7-2
TGTGCCAGCAGCGCGCCGGGACAGGCGGGGTACAATGAGCAGTTCTTC
CASSAPGQAGYNEQFF
>TRBJ2-7|.|.|TRBV5-1
TGCGCCAGCAGCTTGGCCGCAGGCGGCTCCTACGAGCAGTACTTC
CASSLAAGGSYEQYF
>TRBJ1-1|once|.|TRBV11-2
TGTGCCAGCAGCTTAGATTTTTCGGCAGATCCTTTCTTT
CASSLDFSADPFF
>TRBJ2-7|.|.|TRBV19
TGTGCCAGTAGTATAGATATACCCTACGAGCAGTACTTC
CASSIDIPYEQYF